This is a list of T cell receptor beta chains from one sample in a study of OX40 agonist ivuxolimab in advanced cancers. Measured with immunoSEQ multiplex PCR; TCRdb has only the in-frame clones, and not every one. The sample shows 35,000 to 50,000 clones, 86% of them seen only once. The input for sequencing was CD4+ or CD8+ T cells sorted from blood, taken in a trial of the OX40 agonist ivuxolimab. The origin of the receptors is an adult with an advanced solid tumor such as melanoma, head and neck, liver or kidney cancer. The CDR3 runs from the conserved cysteine through the conserved F or W. D genes are given only for firm matches. A clone size is listed for some rows: how often the clone was seen (once, few, many), or a class if it is expanded.

V: TRBV27
D: .
size: few
J: TRBJ1-5
DNA: TGTGCCAGCAGTCTGCTGGGGGAGCCCCAGCATTTT
CDR3: CASSLLGEPQHF

V: TRBV29-1
D: .
size: .
J: TRBJ2-2
DNA: TGCAGCGTTGAATCGGCAGGGATTTACGGAACGACCGGGGAGCTGTTTTTT
CDR3: CSVESAGIYGTTGELFF

V: TRBV6-6
D: TRBD2
size: .
J: TRBJ2-5
DNA: TGTGCCAGCAGTTGGACTAGCGGGGGCCAAGAGACCCAGTACTTC
CDR3: CASSWTSGGQETQYF

V: TRBV18
D: .
size: .
J: TRBJ1-4
DNA: TGTGCCAGCTCACCTCCACTCCCTATGAATGAAAAACTGTTTTTT
CDR3: CASSPPLPMNEKLFF

V: TRBV5-1
D: TRBD2
size: .
J: TRBJ2-7
DNA: TGCGCCAGCAGCGCAGGGACTAGCGGGGGGGCCCCATGGAACGAGCAGTACTTC
CDR3: CASSAGTSGGAPWNEQYF

V: TRBV19
D: .
size: .
J: TRBJ1-4
DNA: TGTGCCAGTAGCCATTTCAAAGCAACTAATGAAAAACTGTTTTTT
CDR3: CASSHFKATNEKLFF

V: TRBV28
D: TRBD1
size: once
J: TRBJ1-5
DNA: TGTGCCAGCACCCTTGGGACAGGGGTTGGACAGCCCCAGCATTTT
CDR3: CASTLGTGVGQPQHF

V: TRBV7-8
D: .
size: .
J: TRBJ1-3
DNA: TGTGCCAGCAGCGGAACGGGGTTGATAAAAGAGGGAGTAGAGGCTGGAAACACCATATATTTT
CDR3: CASSGTGLIKEGVEAGNTIYF

V: TRBV5-1
D: TRBD1
size: few
J: TRBJ1-2
DNA: TGCGCCAGCAGGTGGACAGGGGACTTAGAGAACTATGGCTACACCTTC
CDR3: CASRWTGDLENYGYTF

V: TRBV4-1
D: TRBD1
size: .
J: TRBJ1-3
DNA: TGCGCCAGCATGGGAGGCGGGACAGCAAACTTCTCTGGAAACACCATATATTTT
CDR3: CASMGGGTANFSGNTIYF

V: TRBV18
D: .
size: .
J: TRBJ2-3
DNA: TGTGCCAGCTCACCCTCAACAGGGTTCACAGATACGCAGTATTTT
CDR3: CASSPSTGFTDTQYF

V: TRBV4-1
D: .
size: once
J: TRBJ2-2
DNA: TGCGCCAGCAGCCAAGAGGCCTATGTGACCACCGGGGAGCTGTTTTTT
CDR3: CASSQEAYVTTGELFF

V: TRBV28
D: .
size: .
J: TRBJ1-5
DNA: TGTGCCAGCAAAGAACAGGGAAGCAATCAGCCCCAGCATTTT
CDR3: CASKEQGSNQPQHF

V: TRBV30
D: .
size: .
J: TRBJ1-1
DNA: TGTGCCTGGAGCCCTCCCGAGAACACTGAAGCTTTCTTT
CDR3: CAWSPPENTEAFF

V: TRBV7-3
D: .
size: .
J: TRBJ1-1
DNA: TGTGCCAGCAGCTTAAATGGGGGGGGCCCCCCTGCGGGGAACACTGAAGCTTTCTTT
CDR3: CASSLNGGGPPAGNTEAFF

V: TRBV11-2
D: TRBD1
size: .
J: TRBJ1-2
DNA: TGTGCCAGCAGCCCGGTGGACAGGCGCCACTATGGCTACACCTTC
CDR3: CASSPVDRRHYGYTF

V: TRBV4-1
D: .
size: .
J: TRBJ2-7
DNA: TGCGCCAGCAGCCAAGTCACAGGAGTTTCAGAGCAGTACTTC
CDR3: CASSQVTGVSEQYF

V: TRBV29-1
D: .
size: .
J: TRBJ1-2
DNA: TGCAGCGTTGAGAGGTTCGGGGACGGCTACACCTTC
CDR3: CSVERFGDGYTF

V: TRBV7-8
D: .
size: once
J: TRBJ1-2
DNA: TGTGCCAGCAGCTTAGGGGGTATCCTAGGCTACACCTTC
CDR3: CASSLGGILGYTF

V: TRBV29-1
D: .
size: once
J: TRBJ1-2
DNA: TGCAGCGTTGAAGCCTCCCAGGGTTGGAGGTATGGCTACACCTTC
CDR3: CSVEASQGWRYGYTF

V: TRBV7-2
D: TRBD2
size: .
J: TRBJ2-2
DNA: TGTGCCAGCAGCTCCTGGACTAGCTCCGGGGAGCTGTTTTTT
CDR3: CASSSWTSSGELFF

V: TRBV11-2
D: .
size: .
J: TRBJ2-7
DNA: TGTGCCAGCAGCTTCGGGGTCTCCTACGAGCAGTACTTC
CDR3: CASSFGVSYEQYF

V: TRBV13
D: TRBD1
size: .
J: TRBJ2-4
DNA: TGTGCCAGCAGCTTAGAACGGACAGGGGGCCCTAGGGACAAAAACATTCAGTACTTC
CDR3: CASSLERTGGPRDKNIQYF

V: TRBV7-9
D: .
size: .
J: TRBJ2-7
DNA: TGTGCCAGCAGCCTCGAACCGAAGGACGAGCAGTACTTC
CDR3: CASSLEPKDEQYF

V: TRBV28
D: .
size: once
J: TRBJ2-5
DNA: TGTGCCAGCAGTTTCTTCTCTGGGGTTTTGGAAGAGACCCAGTACTTC
CDR3: CASSFFSGVLEETQYF

V: TRBV6-5
D: .
size: .
J: TRBJ1-2
DNA: TGTGCCAGCAGTTACGGATCACAGGGTACGGGCTACACCTTC
CDR3: CASSYGSQGTGYTF

V: TRBV2
D: TRBD2
size: .
J: TRBJ2-3
DNA: TGTGCCAGCAGAGCGGGGCCTGGCGCAGATACGCAGTATTTT
CDR3: CASRAGPGADTQYF

V: TRBV4-1
D: .
size: .
J: TRBJ2-1
DNA: TGCGCCAGCAGCCAAGGATTATACAATGAGCAGTTCTTC
CDR3: CASSQGLYNEQFF

V: TRBV4-2
D: TRBD1
size: .
J: TRBJ1-2
DNA: TGTGCCAGCAGCCAGGGACAGGGAAGCGGCTACACCTTC
CDR3: CASSQGQGSGYTF

V: TRBV28
D: TRBD2
size: few
J: TRBJ2-7
DNA: TGTGCCAGCAGTCCGCCTCTAGCGGGGGACGAGCAGTACTTC
CDR3: CASSPPLAGDEQYF

V: TRBV7-6
D: .
size: .
J: TRBJ2-2
DNA: TGTGCCAGCAGCCACCCAGGGGCGCTCACCGGGGAGCTGTTTTTT
CDR3: CASSHPGALTGELFF

V: TRBV7-9
D: .
size: .
J: TRBJ1-3
DNA: TGTGCCAGCAGCTCCACAAACACCATATATTTT
CDR3: CASSSTNTIYF

V: TRBV7-9
D: TRBD1
size: .
J: TRBJ1-2
DNA: TGTGCCAGCAGCATCGGACAGGGAGATGGCTACACCTTC
CDR3: CASSIGQGDGYTF

V: TRBV11-2
D: TRBD1
size: .
J: TRBJ2-3
DNA: TGTGCCAGCAGCGCATATGCCGGGACAGGGGGGACAGATACGCAGTATTTT
CDR3: CASSAYAGTGGTDTQYF

V: TRBV9
D: TRBD2
size: once
J: TRBJ2-1
DNA: TGTGCCAGCAGCCCAAGCGGGGGGCCCTACAATGAGCAGTTCTTC
CDR3: CASSPSGGPYNEQFF

V: TRBV7-3
D: .
size: .
J: TRBJ2-5
DNA: TGTGCCAGCAGCTTAGGTGGTGGGGGCGCGGAGACCCAGTACTTC
CDR3: CASSLGGGGAETQYF

V: TRBV6-5
D: TRBD1
size: few
J: TRBJ1-6
DNA: TGTGCCAGCAGTTACGCCCCGGACAGGAATTCACCCCTCCACTTT
CDR3: CASSYAPDRNSPLHF

V: TRBV9
D: .
size: .
J: TRBJ2-3
DNA: TGTGCCAGCAGCGGAGACACAGATACGCAGTATTTT
CDR3: CASSGDTDTQYF

V: TRBV7-8
D: .
size: .
J: TRBJ2-5
DNA: TGTGCCATCGGGTGGGGCCAAGAGACCCAGTACTTC
CDR3: CAIGWGQETQYF

V: TRBV27
D: .
size: .
J: TRBJ2-7
DNA: TGTGCCAGCAGCCCTCCTCCAGGGGTCGAGCAGTACTTC
CDR3: CASSPPPGVEQYF

V: TRBV9
D: TRBD1
size: .
J: TRBJ1-4
DNA: TGTGCCAGCAGCCTGCAGGGGGGGAATGAAAAACTGTTTTTT
CDR3: CASSLQGGNEKLFF

V: TRBV11-2
D: .
size: few
J: TRBJ1-4
DNA: TGTGCCAGCAGCCCGGACGTACGCGGGGAAAAACTGTTTTTT
CDR3: CASSPDVRGEKLFF